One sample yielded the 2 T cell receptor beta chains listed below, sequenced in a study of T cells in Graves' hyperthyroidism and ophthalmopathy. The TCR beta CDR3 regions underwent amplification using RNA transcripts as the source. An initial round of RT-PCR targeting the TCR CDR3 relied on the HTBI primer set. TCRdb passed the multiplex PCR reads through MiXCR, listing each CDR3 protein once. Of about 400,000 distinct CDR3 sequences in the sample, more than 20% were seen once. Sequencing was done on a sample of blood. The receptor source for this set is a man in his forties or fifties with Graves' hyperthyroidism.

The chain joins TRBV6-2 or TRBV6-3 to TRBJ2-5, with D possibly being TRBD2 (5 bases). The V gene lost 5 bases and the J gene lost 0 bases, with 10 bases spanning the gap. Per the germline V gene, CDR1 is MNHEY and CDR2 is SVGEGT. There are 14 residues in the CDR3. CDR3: CASSPWEYQETQYF. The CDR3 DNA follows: TGTGCCAGCAGTCCTTGGGAGTACCAAGAGACCCAGTACTTC.

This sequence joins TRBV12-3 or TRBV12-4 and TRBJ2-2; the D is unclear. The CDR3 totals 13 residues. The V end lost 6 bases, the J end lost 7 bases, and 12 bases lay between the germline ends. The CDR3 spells CASSLTGGGELFF. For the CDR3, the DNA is TGTGCCAGCAGCTTGACCGGTGGCGGGGAGCTGTTTTTT.